A selection of T cell receptor beta chains follows, all from one sample in a study of T cell responses to AZD1222 COVID-19 vaccine. Sequencing used immunoSEQ multiplex PCR; TCRdb keeps in-frame clones, though not all of them. The table includes roughly 130,000 clones, more than 80% detected once. Sample: peripheral blood, taken 28 days after the second dose of the MenACWY control vaccine. The receptors were sampled from an adult who received the MenACWY meningococcal vaccine as a control. CDR3s include the opening cysteine and the closing phenylalanine or tryptophan. A D gene is named only where the DNA matches it firmly. Some rows mark clone size as missing; the rest say once, few, many or name a class of expanded clone.

CDR3aa	CDR3nt	abundance	v_gene	j_gene	d_gene
CASSRQDTIYF	TGTGCCAGCAGCCGACAGGACACCATATATTTT	NA	TRBV28	TRBJ1-3	NA
CASSSGQGMHEQYF	TGTGCCAGCAGTTCGGGACAGGGGATGCACGAGCAGTACTTC	NA	TRBV28	TRBJ2-7	TRBD1
CASSIGSYQPQHF	TGTGCCAGTAGTATAGGGTCGTATCAGCCCCAGCATTTT	NA	TRBV19	TRBJ1-5	NA
CASSEYNEQFF	TGTGCCAGCAGTGAGTACAATGAGCAGTTCTTC	NA	TRBV25-1	TRBJ2-1	NA
CASSLNAGSYGYTF	TGTGCCAGCAGCTTAAACGCAGGGTCCTATGGCTACACCTTC	NA	TRBV7-3	TRBJ1-2	NA
CASRLSGTSTDTQYF	TGCGCCAGCAGACTTAGCGGGACTAGCACAGATACGCAGTATTTT	NA	TRBV5-1	TRBJ2-3	TRBD2
CASSTETGGGGTEAFF	TGTGCCAGTAGTACTGAGACAGGGGGCGGCGGCACTGAAGCTTTCTTT	NA	TRBV19	TRBJ1-1	TRBD1
CATSDSLGQGEYNEQFF	TGTGCCACCAGTGATTCATTGGGACAGGGGGAGTACAATGAGCAGTTCTTC	NA	TRBV24-1	TRBJ2-1	TRBD1
CASTTGTSGRNTGELFF	TGCGCCAGCACCACAGGGACTAGCGGAAGGAACACCGGGGAGCTGTTTTTT	NA	TRBV5-1	TRBJ2-2	TRBD2
CASKILAKNIQYF	TGTGCCAGCAAAATCCTAGCCAAAAACATTCAGTACTTC	NA	TRBV28	TRBJ2-4	NA
CASSYGYGSRTSTNEKLFF	TGTGCCAGCAGTTACGGATACGGGAGCCGAACTTCAACTAATGAAAAACTGTTTTTT	NA	TRBV6-2/TRBV6-3	TRBJ1-4	NA
CASSISRTEAFF	TGTGCCAGTAGTATTTCGCGCACTGAAGCTTTCTTT	NA	TRBV19	TRBJ1-1	NA
CASSPGTGGTGELFF	TGTGCCAGCAGCCCCGGGACAGGGGGCACCGGGGAGCTGTTTTTT	NA	TRBV5-8	TRBJ2-2	TRBD1
CASRRAGEADTQYF	TGTGCCAGTAGGAGGGCGGGAGAGGCAGATACGCAGTATTTT	NA	TRBV19	TRBJ2-3	TRBD2
CASSPFPGANEKLFF	TGTGCCAGCAGCCCATTCCCGGGGGCTAATGAAAAACTGTTTTTT	NA	TRBV7-8	TRBJ1-4	NA
CASDRGTSTQYF	TGTGCCTCCGACAGGGGGACGAGTACGCAGTATTTT	NA	TRBV28	TRBJ2-3	TRBD1
CASSHQASGGEQFF	TGTGCCAGCAGCCACCAAGCCTCAGGGGGGGAGCAGTTCTTC	NA	TRBV16	TRBJ2-1	NA
CASSLASNPSTDTQYF	TGTGCCAGCAGCTTGGCCTCCAACCCCAGCACAGATACGCAGTATTTT	NA	TRBV5-8	TRBJ2-3	NA
CASSLAGGGEQYF	TGTGCCAGCAGCTTAGCAGGGGGTGGCGAGCAGTACTTC	NA	TRBV7-2	TRBJ2-7	NA
CASRPTGNNQPQHF	TGTGCCAGCAGACCCACAGGGAACAATCAGCCCCAGCATTTT	NA	TRBV2	TRBJ1-5	NA
CASSQEWQLGEQYF	TGCGCCAGCAGCCAAGAATGGCAGCTGGGAGAGCAGTACTTC	NA	TRBV4-3	TRBJ2-7	NA
CASSWAGGEAFF	TGCGCCAGCAGCTGGGCAGGCGGTGAAGCTTTCTTT	NA	TRBV10-2	TRBJ1-1	NA
CASSLGGGGNSPLHF	TGTGCCAGCAGCTTAGGCGGCGGGGGGAATTCACCCCTCCACTTT	NA	TRBV7-8	TRBJ1-6	NA
CASSFEGPPYGYTF	TGTGCCAGCAGCTTTGAGGGGCCCCCCTATGGCTACACCTTC	once	TRBV7-2	TRBJ1-2	NA
CSVEGTGGRGLYEQYF	TGCAGCGTTGAGGGGACAGGGGGAAGGGGCCTCTACGAGCAGTACTTC	NA	TRBV29-1	TRBJ2-7	TRBD1
CASSQGLGRGPETQYF	TGTGCCAGCAGCCAAGGCCTAGGGAGGGGACCAGAGACCCAGTACTTC	NA	TRBV11-3	TRBJ2-5	TRBD2
CASSRDEETQYF	TGTGCCAGCAGCCGGGACGAAGAGACCCAGTACTTC	NA	TRBV5-4	TRBJ2-5	NA
CASSLGVASGYNEQFF	TGTGCCAGCAGCCTAGGGGTGGCTAGCGGCTACAATGAGCAGTTCTTC	NA	TRBV9	TRBJ2-1	TRBD2
CASSLGYGYTF	TGTGCCAGCAGTTTGGGATACGGCTACACCTTC	NA	TRBV12-3/TRBV12-4	TRBJ1-2	NA
CASSGPGQGASPLHF	TGTGCCAGCAGCGGACCGGGACAGGGAGCCTCACCCCTCCACTTT	NA	TRBV6-5	TRBJ1-6	TRBD1
CASSNTDSGEQYF	TGCGCCAGCAGCAACACTGATAGTGGGGAGCAGTACTTC	NA	TRBV5-1	TRBJ2-7	NA
CASSVGTTSSTDTQYF	TGTGCCAGCAGCGTAGGGACGACTTCTAGCACAGATACGCAGTATTTT	NA	TRBV9	TRBJ2-3	NA
CASSYTSGSKDTQYF	TGTGCCAGCAGCTATACTAGCGGGTCTAAAGATACGCAGTATTTT	NA	TRBV7-2	TRBJ2-3	TRBD2
CASGAQLNTEAFF	TGTGCCAGCGGAGCTCAGTTGAACACTGAAGCTTTCTTT	NA	TRBV12-3/TRBV12-4	TRBJ1-1	NA
CASSLDWRQETQYF	TGTGCCAGCAGCCTCGATTGGAGGCAAGAGACCCAGTACTTC	NA	TRBV6-5	TRBJ2-5	NA
CASSFEIGYSNQPQHF	TGTGCCAGCAGCTTTGAGATAGGATATAGCAATCAGCCCCAGCATTTT	NA	TRBV5-5	TRBJ1-5	NA
CSGAGSGNTIYF	TGCAGCGGGGCAGGGTCTGGAAACACCATATATTTT	NA	TRBV29-1	TRBJ1-3	NA
CASSQKEGNYGYTF	TGTGCCAGCAGCCAAAAGGAGGGAAACTATGGCTACACCTTC	NA	TRBV3-1/TRBV3-2	TRBJ1-2	NA
CASSVVSGDTEAFF	TGTGCCAGCAGCGTTGTAAGTGGTGACACTGAAGCTTTCTTT	NA	TRBV9	TRBJ1-1	NA
CATGTLNTEAFF	TGTGCCACCGGGACTTTAAACACTGAAGCTTTCTTT	NA	TRBV6-5	TRBJ1-1	NA
CASSLEWLTGANYGYTF	TGTGCCAGCAGCTTGGAGTGGCTGACGGGAGCTAACTATGGCTACACCTTC	NA	TRBV5-8	TRBJ1-2	NA
CASSLQGPDNSPLHF	TGCGCCAGCAGCTTGCAGGGGCCAGATAATTCACCCCTCCACTTT	NA	TRBV5-1	TRBJ1-6	NA
CASSIQGNTEAFF	TGTGCCAGCAGTATTCAGGGAAACACTGAAGCTTTCTTT	few	TRBV2	TRBJ1-1	NA
CASSRTTGAVSTSQYEQYF	TGTGCCAGCAGCCGGACGACAGGGGCCGTGTCCACATCACAATACGAGCAGTACTTC	NA	TRBV5-6	TRBJ2-7	TRBD1
CASSPGSSDTQYF	TGTGCCAGCTCACCGGGCTCTTCTGATACGCAGTATTTT	NA	TRBV18	TRBJ2-3	NA
CASSWGGNTEAFF	TGTGCCAGCAGTTGGGGGGGGAACACTGAAGCTTTCTTT	NA	TRBV27	TRBJ1-1	NA
CASSTGGNQPQHF	TGTGCCAGCAGCACAGGGGGCAATCAGCCCCAGCATTTT	NA	TRBV7-9	TRBJ1-5	TRBD1
CASSTDRGQYTGELFF	TGTGCCAGCAGCACCGACAGGGGGCAGTACACCGGGGAGCTGTTTTTT	NA	TRBV9	TRBJ2-2	TRBD1
CASSLSEQGNGYTF	TGTGCCAGCAGCCTAAGTGAGCAGGGAAATGGCTACACCTTC	NA	TRBV3-1/TRBV3-2	TRBJ1-2	NA